This T cell receptor beta chain was sequenced during a study of blood T cell repertoires in COVID-19. The wider study: Both acute and convalescent COVID-19 samples were obtained from the United States, Italy and Spain.

The CDR3 has 15 amino acids. Germline V gives CDR1 SEHNR, CDR2 FQNEAQ (reference sequence). V gave up 5 bases and J gave up 5 bases; unmatched junction bases: 3. TCRdb keeps only in-frame clones here, not all; method: immunoSEQ multiplex PCR. The table has about 240,000 clones, 85% seen once. There are a few counts of this clone. The sample comprised peripheral blood. The rearrangement links TRBV7-9 to TRBJ1-4, with 12 nucleotides matching TRBD1. The origin of this receptor is a man aged 50 to 60 with COVID-19, enrolled during active disease. The CDR3 DNA sequence: TGTGCCAGCAGCCCCGGGACAGGGGGCAATGAAAAACTGTTTTTT. It yields the protein CASSPGTGGNEKLFF.